What follows describes a single T cell receptor (beta chain). CDR1 is MNHEY, CDR2 SVGAGI, per germline. The V gene lost 6 bases and the J gene lost 7 bases, with 7 bases spanning the gap. The CDR3 is made up of 10 amino acids. The sample belongs to a study of blood T cell repertoires in COVID-19. The wider study: From T cells, B-cell-depleted T cells, or PBMCs came the material, which was cDNA or gDNA.

Methods used by the authors: Scientists estimated how many nucleated cells there were by amplifying reference gene primers. Some clones are missing from TCRdb's copy, which holds only in-frame ones; the method was immunoSEQ multiplex PCR. The DNA was the basis for D and trimming; V, J and clone size are from that table. The data hold some 380,000 clones, with around 90% observed a single time. Individuals aged roughly 18 to 95 years were recruited from 24 US areas. Each participant's cohort was designated according to participant-reported clinical history. This chain links TRBV6-5 with TRBJ2-7; tentatively, D is TRBD1 (6 bases). The source of this sequence is a middle-aged woman with acute COVID-19. The specimen sequenced was PBMCs or T cells enriched from blood (not recorded which). The CDR3 DNA is TGTGCCAGCAGGCAGGGGGAGCAGTACTTC. This translates into CASRQGEQYF.